These 8 T cell receptor beta chains came from one sample sequenced in a study of cytomegalovirus exposure and HLA in healthy donors. 60 Vbeta and 13 Jbeta primers were used in PCR. Here immunoSEQ multiplex PCR was the method, and the copy in TCRdb shows in-frame clones only, minus some. The table lists 60,000 to 80,000 clones, roughly three quarters of them singletons, with nearly 3% in the top ten. The sequenced material came from PBMCs. The receptor set was obtained from a woman in her twenties or thirties in good health and CMV-seronegative.

This clone has more than one count but fewer than ten. V is TRBV7-2 and J is TRBJ1-6, with 7 bases fitting TRBD1. Germline V CDR1 and CDR2: SGHTA, FQGNSA. This CDR3 is built from 14 residues. Unmatched junction bases numbered 8, after V lost 2 bases and J lost 13 bases. In nucleotides, the CDR3 is TGTGCCAGCAGCTTACCCGACAGGGAAGCGCCCCTCCACTTT. Translation: CASSLPDREAPLHF.

This clone showed up just a few times. The chain joins TRBV5-1 to TRBJ1-2; 9 bases agree with TRBD1. This CDR3 region has 16 residues. After removal of 3 bases from V and 5 bases from J, the junction contained 11 bases not matched to a gene. From germline, CDR1 is SGHRS and CDR2 YFSETQ. CDR3 sequence: CASSSIPGQGAYGYTF. In DNA, the CDR3 is TGCGCCAGCAGCTCAATCCCGGGACAGGGTGCTTATGGCTACACCTTC.

The V call is TRBV7-8, the J call TRBJ2-2; D call uncertain. This CDR3 region has 14 residues. Per germline, CDR1 SGHVS and CDR2 FQNEAQ. Trimming took off 1 base at V and 0 bases at J, with 3 bases between the two ends. The CDR3 nucleotides read TGTGCCAGCAGCTTAGACACGAACACCGGGGAGCTGTTTTTT. It translates to CASSLDTNTGELFF.

The CDR3 region is CATGKTSRTEAFF. The CDR3 coding sequence is TGTGCCACCGGGAAGACTTCAAGAACTGAAGCTTTCTTT. The chain joins TRBV2 to TRBJ1-1, with no clear D. Germline loops: CDR1 SNHLY, CDR2 FYNNEI. The CDR3 has 13 amino acids. The V gene lost 10 bases and the J gene lost 5 bases, with 17 bases spanning the gap.

A few counts support this clone. The chain links TRBV9 to TRBJ1-4; 9 positions agree with TRBD1. The CDR3 runs 17 residues. The trim removed 3 bases at V and 0 bases at J, leaving 6 bases unmatched. Germline CDR1 SGDLS, CDR2 YYNGEE. The CDR3 is CASSARTGAATNEKLFF. The CDR3, as DNA: TGTGCCAGCAGCGCCCGGACAGGGGCTGCAACTAATGAAAAACTGTTTTTT.

The V call is TRBV27, the J call TRBJ1-6; D unclear. CDR3 length: 13 amino acids. The germline V and J ends were trimmed by 2 bases and 12 bases, with 11 bases remaining between them. Germline values: CDR1 MNHEY, CDR2 SMNVEV (reference sequence). CDR3 sequence reads: CASSLIGEQPLHF. CDR3 coding DNA: TGTGCCAGCAGTTTAATTGGAGAACAACCCCTCCACTTT.

The rearrangement uses TRBV5-5 and TRBJ1-2; the D gene is possibly TRBD1 (5 bases). This CDR3 is built from 14 residues. V lost 7 bases and J lost 6, with 19 bases in between. Germline V gene data show CDR1 as SGHKS and CDR2 as YYEKEE (reference sequence). CDR3 protein: CASGRAGQTHGYTF. In DNA form, the CDR3 reads TGTGCCAGCGGGAGGGCAGGGCAGACCCATGGCTACACCTTC. The whole variable domain, remainder taken from reference TRBV5-5 and TRBJ1-2, is DAGVTQSPTHLIKTRGQQVTLRCSPISGHKSVSWYQQVLGQGPQFIFQYYEKEERGRGNFPDRFSARQFPNYSSELNVNALLLGDSALYLCASGRAGQTHGYTFGSGTRLTVV.

This clone came up a few times. V and J are TRBV4-2 and TRBJ2-6, with 7 bases aligning to TRBD1. CDR1 and CDR2 from the germline V gene are LGHNA and YNFKEQ. The CDR3 length is 20 residues. Trimming took 3 bases from V and 0 from J; bases not matched to a gene: 14. CDR3 residues: CASSHALLGTALSGANVLTF. The CDR3 DNA reads as TGTGCCAGCAGCCATGCCCTCCTCGGGACAGCTCTCTCTGGGGCCAACGTCCTGACTTTC.